The present T cell receptor beta chain was sequenced within a study of CXCR3-negative and CXCR3-positive naive CD8 T cells. To note about this clonotype: Antigen specificity is unknown.

General observations from the study: The study found more hydrophobic TRB CDR3s in CXCR3-positive naive cells than in CXCR3-negative naive cells. CXCR3-negative and CXCR3-positive naive cells shared comparable TRBV-TRBJ usage, but memory cells did not.

CD45RO-CCR7+CD27+CD95- characterized naive CD8+ T cells. Libraries of TRB cDNA were made by 5' RACE and carried UMIs. From the 5' RACE reads, TCRdb lists one entry per CDR3 protein and no DNA. The repertoire shows roughly 90,000 distinct CDR3 sequences; the top ten hold roughly 1.8%. This receptor was identified in a human donor in good health. Some clones in this sample may be carry-over from other donors' samples. Sequencing input: naive CXCR3- CD8+ T cells from blood. Described subset: CD45RO-CCR7+CD27+CD95- naive CD8+ T cells lacking CXCR3 (TNR3-).

The chain's CDR3 is CASSGAELYEQYF. V gene TRBV25-1 combines with J gene TRBJ2-7. Germline lookup yields CDR1 MGHDK and CDR2 SYGVNS. The CDR3 loop spans 13 amino acids.